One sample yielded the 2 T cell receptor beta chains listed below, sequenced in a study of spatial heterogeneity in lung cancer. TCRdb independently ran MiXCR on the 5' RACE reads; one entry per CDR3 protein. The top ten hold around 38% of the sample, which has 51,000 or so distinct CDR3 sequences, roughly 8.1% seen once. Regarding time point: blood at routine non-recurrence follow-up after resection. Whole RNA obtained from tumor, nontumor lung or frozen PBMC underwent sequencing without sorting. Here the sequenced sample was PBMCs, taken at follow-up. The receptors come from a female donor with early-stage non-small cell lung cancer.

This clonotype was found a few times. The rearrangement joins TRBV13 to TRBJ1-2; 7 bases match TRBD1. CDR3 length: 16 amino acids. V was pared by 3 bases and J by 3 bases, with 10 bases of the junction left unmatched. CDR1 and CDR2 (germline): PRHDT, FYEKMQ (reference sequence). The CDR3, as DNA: TGTGCCAGCAGCTTCCGGGGACAGATAGATCACTATGGCTACACCTTC. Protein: CASSFRGQIDHYGYTF.

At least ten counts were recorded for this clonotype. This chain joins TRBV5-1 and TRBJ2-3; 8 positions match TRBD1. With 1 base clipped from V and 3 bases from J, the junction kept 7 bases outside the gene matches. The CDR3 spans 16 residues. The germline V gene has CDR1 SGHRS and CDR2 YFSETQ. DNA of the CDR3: TGCGCCAGCAGCTTGTCCGGGACAGGAATTACAGATACGCAGTATTTT. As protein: CASSLSGTGITDTQYF. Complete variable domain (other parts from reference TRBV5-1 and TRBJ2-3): KAGVTQTPRYLIKTRGQQVTLSCSPISGHRSVSWYQQTPGQGLQFLFEYFSETQRNKGNFPGRFSGRQFSNSRSEMNVSTLELGDSALYLCASSLSGTGITDTQYFGPGTRLTVL.